This T cell receptor (beta chain) was identified in a study of molecular identifiers for immune sequencing clone quantification. Findings of the study overall: Molecules of identical TCR sharing a barcode could underestimate highly expanded clone sizes. Reports indicate spiked Jurkat TCR RNA from one cell could be found among some 980,000 naive cells.

The use of previously described methods and listed TCR primers produced the bulk TCR libraries. MiXCR, run by TCRdb on the PCR reads, gives a single entry per CDR3 protein. The sample contains 80,000 to 100,000 distinct CDR3 sequences, less than 25% of which appear only once. This clonotype was observed a handful of times. Its target is unknown. Between about 20,000 and 1,100,000 sorted cells, with 10%, 30% or 50% RNA, yielded naive CD8 libraries. V gave up 1 base and J gave up 5 bases, with 8 bases separating them. The CDR3 has 13 residues. From germline, CDR1 is SEHNR and CDR2 FQNEAQ (reference sequence).

The V and J genes are TRBV7-9 and TRBJ1-2; unclear D gene. The source of this sequence is a human donor in good health. Some libraries in this study had Jurkat cell RNA spiked in. Sequences were obtained from naive CD8+ T cells from blood, with Jurkat cell RNA spiked in. Subset in this sample: FACS-sorted CD8+CD4-CCR7+CD45RA+ naive T cells. The CDR3 coding sequence is TGTGCCAGCAGCTTAGATAGTCAGTATGGCTACACCTTC. It translates to CASSLDSQYGYTF. Filled out from reference TRBV7-9 and TRBJ1-2, the complete variable domain reads DTGVSQNPRHKITKRGQNVTFRCDPISEHNRLYWYRQTLGQGPEFLTYFQNEAQLEKSRLLSDRFSAERPKGSFSTLEIQRTEQGDSAMYLCASSLDSQYGYTFGSGTRLTVV.